Shown below are 10 T cell receptor beta chains from a single sample sequenced in a study of OX40 agonist ivuxolimab in advanced cancers. Assay: immunoSEQ multiplex PCR; the TCRdb copy retains only in-frame clones and omits some. Found here are about 77,000 clones, around 83% of them singletons; the top ten hold 0.76%. The sequencing here drew on CD4+ or CD8+ T cells sorted from blood, taken in a trial of the OX40 agonist ivuxolimab. The source of these receptors is an adult with an advanced solid tumor such as melanoma, head and neck, liver or kidney cancer.

The chain uses TRBV2 and TRBJ2-1; D gene unclear. The CDR3 has 14 amino acids. CDR1 and CDR2 from the germline V gene are SNHLY and FYNNEI. The germline V and J ends were trimmed by 8 bases and 5 bases, with 16 bases remaining between them. The CDR3 reads CASHLMALDNEQFF. DNA of the CDR3: TGTGCCAGCCACCTCATGGCCCTGGACAATGAGCAGTTCTTC.

This sequence joins TRBV7-8 and TRBJ1-4; no firm D call. There are 17 residues in the CDR3. Germline loops: CDR1 SGHVS, CDR2 FQNEAQ. V was shortened by 2 bases and J by 8 bases, with 21 bases between the two germline ends. In nucleotides, the CDR3 is TGTGCCAGCAGCTTAAATTATCAGACTAGCCGAAGGGAAAAACTGTTTTTT. This encodes CASSLNYQTSRREKLFF.

The gene calls are TRBV5-1 and TRBJ2-7; no clear D gene. Trimming stripped 2 bases from V and 6 bases from J, with 12 bases between. Germline lookup yields CDR1 SGHRS and CDR2 YFSETQ. The CDR3 loop spans 13 amino acids. CDR3 DNA sequence: TGCGCCAGCAGCTTTTCCGGGCTGGGCGAGCAGTACTTC. This sequence encodes CASSFSGLGEQYF.

The V call is TRBV5-1, the J call TRBJ2-6, with 8 bases matching TRBD1. Unmatched junction bases numbered 0, after V lost 1 base and J lost 0 bases. CDR3 size: 16 residues. The V gene's germline CDR1 is SGHRS and CDR2 YFSETQ. This CDR3 is CASSLQGASGANVLTF. CDR3 sequence (DNA): TGCGCCAGCAGCTTGCAGGGGGCCTCTGGGGCCAACGTCCTGACTTTC.

V gene TRBV14 combines with J gene TRBJ2-3; D tentatively reads TRBD1 or TRBD2 (5 bases each). Germline V lookup: CDR1 SGHDN, CDR2 FVKESK. The CDR3 runs to 17 residues. The V gene lost 1 base and the J gene lost 1 base, with 15 bases spanning the gap. The CDR3 here is CASSQVWLARGTDTQYF. In DNA form, the CDR3 reads TGTGCCAGCAGCCAAGTTTGGCTAGCCAGGGGCACAGATACGCAGTATTTT.

This clone appeared a few times. V gene TRBV19 combines with J gene TRBJ2-5; tentatively, D is TRBD1 (5 bases). V dropped 6 bases and J dropped 2 bases, with 16 bases sitting between them. The CDR3 length is 15 residues. Looked up from germline, CDR1 is LNHDA and CDR2 is SQIVND (reference sequence). The CDR3 nucleotides are TGTGCCAGTAGCGACCAGGGAAGGGGACAAGAGACCCAGTACTTC. Translating gives CASSDQGRGQETQYF.

The chain employs TRBV10-3 and TRBJ2-3; 9 bases are a match to TRBD2. V dropped 7 bases and J dropped 5; count of bases not matched to a gene: 7. The germline V gene has CDR1 ENHRY and CDR2 SYGVKD. The CDR3 has 14 amino acids. CDR3 residues: CAINAGGAGDTQYF. The CDR3 coding sequence is TGTGCCATCAATGCGGGAGGGGCGGGAGATACGCAGTATTTT.

This chain connects TRBV27 to TRBJ1-2; D unresolved. Germline-derived CDR1 and CDR2 are MNHEY and SMNVEV (reference sequence). V was clipped by 5 bases and J by 0 bases, with 7 bases between them. The CDR3 is made up of 13 amino acids. CDR3 loop: CASSKQPNYGYTF. The CDR3 coding sequence is TGTGCCAGCAGTAAACAGCCTAACTATGGCTACACCTTC.

The chain couples TRBV7-2 to TRBJ2-7; D remains ambiguous. The CDR3 has 14 residues. The germline V gene has CDR1 SGHTA and CDR2 FQGNSA. With 5 bases removed from V and 1 base from J, the gap between germline ends came to 12 bases. As DNA, the CDR3 is TGTGCCAGCAGCGCCAGGACCCCGTCCTACGAGCAGTACTTC. Protein product: CASSARTPSYEQYF.

The CDR3 nucleotides are TGTGCCAGCAGCTTAGTCCCGGACAGGGAGTACGAGCAGTACTTC. This gives the protein CASSLVPDREYEQYF. The chain joins TRBV7-2 to TRBJ2-7, with 8 bases fitting TRBD1. CDR3 size: 15 residues. J was trimmed by 4 bases and V by 1 base; bases with no gene match: 6. Germline CDR1 is SGHTA and CDR2 is FQGNSA. The whole variable domain, remainder taken from reference TRBV7-2 and TRBJ2-7, is GAGVSQSPSNKVTEKGKDVELRCDPISGHTALYWYRQSLGQGLEFLIYFQGNSAPDKSGLPSDRFSAERTGGSVSTLTIQRTQQEDSAVYLCASSLVPDREYEQYFGPGTRLTVT.